A selection of T cell receptor beta chains follows, all from one sample in a study of cytomegalovirus exposure and HLA in healthy donors. This table comes from immunoSEQ multiplex PCR, and its TCRdb copy is limited to in-frame clones, with some not included. Of 150,000 to 200,000 clones listed, about 88% were seen once; the top ten hold approximately 1.9%. The sample was PBMCs. The receptors shown here come from a woman aged 18 to 35 in good health and CMV-seronegative. CDR3s include the opening cysteine and the closing phenylalanine or tryptophan. A D gene is named only where the DNA matches it firmly. Clone sizes are given selectively: once, few, many, or a class where the clone is expanded.

v_gene,abundance,d_gene,j_gene,CDR3aa,CDR3nt
TRBV7-9,few,NA,TRBJ2-5,CASSLAGGETQYF,TGTGCCAGCAGCTTAGCCGGGGGAGAGACCCAGTACTTC
TRBV28,NA,NA,TRBJ2-5,CASSALVGVQETQYF,TGTGCCAGCAGCGCGCTTGTCGGGGTCCAAGAGACCCAGTACTTC
TRBV19,NA,NA,TRBJ1-2,CASSILRVGGYTF,TGTGCCAGTAGTATACTCAGGGTAGGAGGCTACACCTTC
TRBV6-5,few,NA,TRBJ2-2,CASRPGTGELFF,TGTGCCAGCAGGCCGGGGACCGGGGAGCTGTTTTTT
TRBV9,NA,NA,TRBJ1-5,CASSVGWENQPQHF,TGTGCCAGCAGCGTAGGATGGGAGAATCAGCCCCAGCATTTT
TRBV28,NA,TRBD1,TRBJ2-5,CATYRGIETQYF,TGTGCCACCTACAGGGGAATTGAGACCCAGTACTTC
TRBV2,NA,NA,TRBJ1-5,CASSALSLLNQPQHF,TGTGCCAGCAGTGCTTTATCCCTACTCAATCAGCCCCAGCATTTT
TRBV7-9,NA,TRBD1,TRBJ1-5,CASSLSGTANQPQHF,TGTGCCAGCAGCTTATCGGGGACAGCGAATCAGCCCCAGCATTTT
TRBV7-3,NA,NA,TRBJ2-2,CASRTRTSNTGELFF,TGTGCCAGCAGGACACGAACTTCGAACACCGGGGAGCTGTTTTTT
TRBV5-4,NA,TRBD1,TRBJ2-5,CASSLGQGASETQYF,TGTGCCAGCAGCTTGGGCCAGGGGGCGTCAGAGACCCAGTACTTC
TRBV7-9,NA,NA,TRBJ2-5,CASSSFGETQYF,TGTGCCAGCAGCTCTTTCGGGGAGACCCAGTACTTC
TRBV5-1,NA,NA,TRBJ1-2,CASSLFTGF,TGCGCCAGCAGCTTGTTCACGGGGTTC
TRBV6-5,NA,NA,TRBJ1-5,CASSSTGTPEHF,TGTGCCAGCAGCTCAACAGGGACGCCCGAGCATTTT